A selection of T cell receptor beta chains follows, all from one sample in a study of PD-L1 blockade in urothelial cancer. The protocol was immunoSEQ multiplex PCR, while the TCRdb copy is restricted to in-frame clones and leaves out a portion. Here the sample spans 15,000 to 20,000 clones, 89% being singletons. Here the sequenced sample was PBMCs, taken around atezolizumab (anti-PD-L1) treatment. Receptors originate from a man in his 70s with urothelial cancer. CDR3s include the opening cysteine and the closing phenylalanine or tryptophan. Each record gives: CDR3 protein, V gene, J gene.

CDR3 protein: CASSESRGTAFTDTQYF
V gene: TRBV10-1
J gene: TRBJ2-3

CDR3 protein: CAWGLYTGELFF
V gene: TRBV30
J gene: TRBJ2-2

CDR3 protein: CASSRATSGGYNEQFF
V gene: TRBV4-2
J gene: TRBJ2-1

CDR3 protein: CASSFRGTGANVLTF
V gene: TRBV5-8
J gene: TRBJ2-6

CDR3 protein: CASSQDLNTEAFF
V gene: TRBV14
J gene: TRBJ1-1

CDR3 protein: CASSYSIQGTEAFF
V gene: TRBV6-5
J gene: TRBJ1-1

CDR3 protein: CASITGTGGYNEQFF
V gene: TRBV28
J gene: TRBJ2-1

CDR3 protein: CATSLEQPVSYEQYF
V gene: TRBV11-2
J gene: TRBJ2-7

CDR3 protein: CASRMDRLRTEAFF
V gene: TRBV6-1
J gene: TRBJ1-1

CDR3 protein: CASSEGRTVDNEQFF
V gene: TRBV10-1
J gene: TRBJ2-1

CDR3 protein: CAISEGVGFTEAFF
V gene: TRBV10-3
J gene: TRBJ1-1

CDR3 protein: CASSLSGQALLRTEAFF
V gene: TRBV5-1
J gene: TRBJ1-1

CDR3 protein: CASSESGDRVKAFF
V gene: TRBV25-1
J gene: TRBJ1-1

CDR3 protein: CASSRDLRASNEQFF
V gene: TRBV4-2
J gene: TRBJ2-1

CDR3 protein: CASSSTGTGGHEQYF
V gene: TRBV5-1
J gene: TRBJ2-7

CDR3 protein: CASGEPGQVYGYTF
V gene: TRBV12-5
J gene: TRBJ1-2

CDR3 protein: CASSFYSRGLAKNIQYF
V gene: TRBV28
J gene: TRBJ2-4

CDR3 protein: CASSTQGMVQDTQYF
V gene: TRBV7-2
J gene: TRBJ2-3

CDR3 protein: CASSFIWGRSGGANEQFF
V gene: TRBV5-8
J gene: TRBJ2-1

CDR3 protein: CASSVDAGALDTQYF
V gene: TRBV11-3
J gene: TRBJ2-3

CDR3 protein: CASSLPPDRGEETQYF
V gene: TRBV28
J gene: TRBJ2-5

CDR3 protein: CASSSQGNTEAFF
V gene: TRBV2
J gene: TRBJ1-1

CDR3 protein: CASRSVGRPTYEQYF
V gene: TRBV12-2
J gene: TRBJ2-7

CDR3 protein: CASSWDRAYEQYF
V gene: TRBV14
J gene: TRBJ2-7

CDR3 protein: CASSQPFHRTGEEDGYTF
V gene: TRBV4-1
J gene: TRBJ1-2

CDR3 protein: CASRGGTF
V gene: TRBV6-1
J gene: TRBJ1-2

CDR3 protein: CASSIGRPQETQYF
V gene: TRBV19
J gene: TRBJ2-5

CDR3 protein: CASRSQTEAFF
V gene: TRBV5-1
J gene: TRBJ1-1

CDR3 protein: CASSETQLNTEAFF
V gene: TRBV2
J gene: TRBJ1-1

CDR3 protein: CASSRDGQTQETQYF
V gene: TRBV5-5
J gene: TRBJ2-5

CDR3 protein: CAISLPGHQGGGGLWDIQYF
V gene: TRBV10-3
J gene: TRBJ2-4

CDR3 protein: CASIERTGGRGTQYF
V gene: TRBV2
J gene: TRBJ2-3

CDR3 protein: CASSQVRGSHYTF
V gene: TRBV4-2
J gene: TRBJ1-2

CDR3 protein: CASRGAASNQPQHF
V gene: TRBV27
J gene: TRBJ1-5

CDR3 protein: CASSVIGQGLHEQYF
V gene: TRBV27
J gene: TRBJ2-7

CDR3 protein: CASSPGQGTYEQYF
V gene: TRBV4-1
J gene: TRBJ2-7

CDR3 protein: CASMEGLVSANEQFF
V gene: TRBV5-5
J gene: TRBJ2-1

CDR3 protein: CSATEAFF
V gene: TRBV20-1
J gene: TRBJ1-1

CDR3 protein: CASTTGTDTQYF
V gene: TRBV19
J gene: TRBJ2-3

CDR3 protein: CASSLGNRDEKLFF
V gene: TRBV5-1
J gene: TRBJ1-4